The 24 T cell receptor beta chains presented below share a single source sample, sequenced in a study of blood T cell repertoires in COVID-19. TCRdb's table, derived via immunoSEQ multiplex PCR, lists solely in-frame clones and lacks some. The repertoire has approximately 330,000 clones, over 80% of them found once; the top ten carry roughly a tenth. Sequenced input: peripheral blood. These receptors all come from a man aged 25 to 40 with COVID-19, enrolled during active disease.

The chain employs TRBV28 and TRBJ2-1; 11 bases agree with TRBD2. There are 15 residues in the CDR3. Germline loops: CDR1 MDHEN, CDR2 SYDVKM. Trimming at V came to 6 bases and at J to 4 bases, leaving 5 bases not matched to a gene. DNA of the CDR3: TGTGCCAGCAGCAAGACTAGCGGGGTATACAATGAGCAGTTCTTC. Translating it yields CASSKTSGVYNEQFF. Variable domain in full (rest from reference TRBV28 and TRBJ2-1): DVKVTQSSRYLVKRTGEKVFLECVQDMDHENMFWYRQDPGLGLRLIYFSYDVKMKEKGDIPEGYSVSREKKERFSLILESASTNQTSMYLCASSKTSGVYNEQFFGPGTRLTVL.

The rearrangement joins TRBV6-1 to TRBJ1-4, with 10 bases that match TRBD1. The V gene end was trimmed by 3 bases and the J gene end by 3 bases; junction bases not matched to a gene: 1. The CDR3 loop spans 15 amino acids. Per germline, CDR1 MNHNS and CDR2 SASEGT. The DNA for the CDR3 is TGTGCCAGCAGTGAGACAGGGGGCCCTAATGAAAAACTGTTTTTT. It codes for CASSETGGPNEKLFF.

This clone was observed a single time. The chain uses TRBV19 and TRBJ1-1; 8 bases match TRBD1. CDR3 size: 14 residues. CDR1 and CDR2 (germline): LNHDA, SQIVND (reference sequence). V dropped 8 bases and J dropped 1; count of bases not matched to a gene: 6. CDR3 region: CASYRDRRNTEAFF. The CDR3 DNA is TGTGCCAGTTACAGGGACAGGAGGAACACTGAAGCTTTCTTT.

The chain links TRBV7-7 to TRBJ2-1; D is unclear. V gave up 9 bases and J gave up 7 bases, with 4 bases separating them. Germline V CDR1 and CDR2: SSHAT, FNYEAQ (reference sequence). This CDR3 spans 9 amino acids. CDR3 DNA sequence: TGTGCCAGTCCTAATGAGCAGTTCTTC. It specifies CASPNEQFF.

The V call is TRBV15, the J call TRBJ1-3; 8 bases line up with TRBD1. CDR3 length: 15 amino acids. V lost 0 bases and J lost 3; bases outside the gene matches: 1. The V gene's germline CDR1 is LNHNV and CDR2 YYDKDF (reference sequence). CDR3: CATSRDRGLGNTIYF. The DNA for the CDR3 is TGTGCCACCAGCAGAGACAGGGGGCTTGGAAACACCATATATTTT.

The rearrangement links TRBV28 to TRBJ2-7, with 11 positions matching TRBD2. Germline V gene sequence: CDR1 MDHEN, CDR2 SYDVKM. The CDR3 extends over 15 amino acids. After removal of 5 bases from V and 4 bases from J, the junction contained 7 bases not matched to a gene. CDR3 sequence: CASSMTSGAFYEQYF. The CDR3 DNA sequence: TGTGCCAGCAGTATGACTAGCGGGGCATTTTACGAGCAGTACTTC.

The chain combines TRBV7-9 with TRBJ2-5; D not resolved. The CDR3 runs 15 residues. V gave up 1 base and J gave up 1 base, with 10 bases separating them. Germline V gives CDR1 SEHNR, CDR2 FQNEAQ (reference sequence). CDR3 region: CASSLVLAGQETQYF. CDR3 in DNA: TGTGCCAGCAGCTTAGTTCTCGCCGGCCAAGAGACCCAGTACTTC.

The sample holds a few counts of this clone. The chain employs TRBV7-9 and TRBJ1-6, with TRBD1 as a possible D gene (6 bases). The germline V and J ends were trimmed by 1 base and 7 bases, with 8 bases remaining between them. CDR3 length: 14 amino acids. The germline gives CDR1 SEHNR, CDR2 FQNEAQ (reference sequence). The CDR3 loop is CASSLEGDNSPLHF. The CDR3 nucleotides are TGTGCCAGCAGCTTAGAGGGGGACAATTCACCCCTCCACTTT.

This clone was detected a few times. At the DNA level, this CDR3 is encoded by other sequences in the same sample as well. This chain links TRBV5-4 with TRBJ1-2; TRBD1 might be the D (6 bases). This CDR3 is 14 amino acids long. Germline V gene data show CDR1 as SGHNT and CDR2 as YYREEE (reference sequence). V lost 0 bases, J lost 2 bases, and 8 bases lay in between. CDR3 coding DNA: TGTGCCAGCAGCTTGGGTCAGGGGAACTATGGCTACACCTTC. Protein sequence: CASSLGQGNYGYTF.

Comment on this clone: Relative to the germline gene, one junction end is altered; a read error may explain this. The rearrangement links TRBV12-3 or TRBV12-4 to TRBJ2-1, with a tentative D call TRBD2 (5 bases). This CDR3 comprises 13 residues. CDR3 coding DNA: TGTGCCAGCAGTGGACTCTCCGACAATGAGCAGTTCTTC. Amino acids: CASSGLSDNEQFF.

The chain carries TRBV16 and TRBJ1-2; 7 bases agree with TRBD1. Trimming at V came to 4 bases and at J to 0 bases, leaving 8 bases not matched to a gene. Germline lookup yields CDR1 KGHSY and CDR2 FQNENV. This CDR3 contains 16 residues. Here the CDR3 reads CASSPRTGRANYGYTF. For the CDR3, the DNA is TGTGCCAGCAGCCCTAGGACAGGACGAGCTAACTATGGCTACACCTTC.

The V and J genes are TRBV5-1 and TRBJ2-3; TRBD2 aligns across 11 bases. Per germline, CDR1 SGHRS and CDR2 YFSETQ. The CDR3 extends over 18 amino acids. V lost 4 bases to trimming and J lost 7 bases; unmatched junction nucleotides: 17. The CDR3: CASSERGTLAGVTNTQYF. The CDR3 DNA sequence: TGCGCCAGCAGCGAACGGGGGACACTAGCGGGAGTAACAAATACGCAGTATTTT.

This clone came up once. The chain has TRBV4-3 and TRBJ2-2, with 9 bases aligning to TRBD1. With V trimmed by 2 bases and J by 5 bases, 6 bases remained unmatched. The CDR3 extends over 16 amino acids. Germline values: CDR1 LGHNA, CDR2 YSLEER. CDR3 nucleotide sequence: TGCGCCAGCAGCCAACCGGGACAGGGCGTAACCGGGGAGCTGTTTTTT. It translates to CASSQPGQGVTGELFF.

The V call is TRBV19, the J call TRBJ1-5, with D uncertain. Deletions cut 7 bases from V and 9 bases from J, with 7 bases between. The CDR3 is 10 amino acids. Germline CDR1 is LNHDA and CDR2 is SQIVND (reference sequence). CDR3 region: CASNVRPQHF. As DNA, the CDR3 is TGTGCCAGTAACGTGAGGCCCCAGCATTTT. The whole variable domain, remainder taken from reference TRBV19 and TRBJ1-5, is DGGITQSPKYLFRKEGQNVTLSCEQNLNHDAMYWYRQDPGQGLRLIYYSQIVNDFQKGDIAEGYSVSREKKESFPLTVTSAQKNPTAFYLCASNVRPQHFGDGTRLSIL.

With regard to this clone: Other DNA sequences in the same sample also yield this CDR3. V and J are TRBV9 and TRBJ2-2; perhaps TRBD2 as D (6 bases). CDR1 and CDR2 (germline): SGDLS, YYNGEE. V was trimmed by 3 bases and J by 4 bases, leaving 7 bases between them. The CDR3 runs to 13 residues. CDR3 nucleotide sequence: TGTGCCAGCAGCGCGGGAGTCACCGGGGAGCTGTTTTTT. This sequence encodes CASSAGVTGELFF.

This clone was seen only once. The genes are TRBV19 and TRBJ1-2; D is uncertain. The CDR3 totals 13 residues. Trimming stripped 7 bases from V and 3 bases from J, with 12 bases between. Germline V gene lookup returns CDR1 LNHDA and CDR2 SQIVND (reference sequence). CDR3 in amino acids: CASTRRSDYGYTF. CDR3 DNA: TGTGCCAGTACGAGGAGAAGCGACTATGGCTACACCTTC.

The chain is built from TRBV3-1 (or the pseudogene TRBV3-2) and TRBJ2-5; 10 positions match TRBD2. The trim removed 3 bases at V and 4 bases at J, leaving 2 bases unmatched. CDR1 and CDR2 from the germline V gene are LGHDT and YNNKEL (reference sequence). The CDR3 totals 14 residues. CDR3 protein: CASSQSGGGETQYF. Written as DNA, the CDR3 is TGTGCCAGCAGCCAGAGCGGGGGGGGAGAGACCCAGTACTTC.

The chain has TRBV19 and TRBJ1-2; the D is unclear. Germline CDR1 reads LNHDA; CDR2 reads SQIVND (reference sequence). The V end was cut by 3 bases, the J end by 4 bases, with 9 bases between. The length of the CDR3 is 13 residues. The CDR3 nucleotides are TGTGCCAGTAGTATCAGGCAGCTCTATGGCTACACCTTC. Translation: CASSIRQLYGYTF. Supplemented by reference TRBV19 and TRBJ1-2, the full variable domain reads DGGITQSPKYLFRKEGQNVTLSCEQNLNHDAMYWYRQDPGQGLRLIYYSQIVNDFQKGDIAEGYSVSREKKESFPLTVTSAQKNPTAFYLCASSIRQLYGYTFGSGTRLTVV.

CDR3: CASSSRPSPGMVNGYTF. The CDR3 nucleotides read TGTGCCAGCAGCTCCCGCCCATCGCCAGGGATGGTGAATGGCTACACCTTC. The chain combines TRBV5-5 with TRBJ1-2; D perhaps matches TRBD1 (5 bases). The ends were cut back, 3 bases at V and 6 bases at J, with 24 bases in the middle. Germline V gives CDR1 SGHKS, CDR2 YYEKEE (reference sequence). CDR3 length equals 17 residues.

This clone was observed a single time. The chain couples TRBV9 to TRBJ2-3; D is undetermined. There are 16 residues in the CDR3. Trimming shortened V by 0 bases and J by 0 bases, and 11 bases separated the two germline ends. The germline V gene encodes CDR1 SGDLS and CDR2 YYNGEE. The CDR3 bases are TGTGCCAGCAGCGTAGAGAACTGGCGGAGCACAGATACGCAGTATTTT. Translation gives CASSVENWRSTDTQYF. Full variable domain (outside the CDR3, taken from reference TRBV9 and TRBJ2-3): DSGVTQTPKHLITATGQRVTLRCSPRSGDLSVYWYQQSLDQGLQFLIQYYNGEERAKGNILERFSAQQFPDLHSELNLSSLELGDSALYFCASSVENWRSTDTQYFGPGTRLTVL.

The chain links TRBV14 to TRBJ2-7; 10 bases fit TRBD1. The CDR3 is made up of 16 amino acids. Germline CDR1 is SGHDN and CDR2 is FVKESK. Unmatched junction bases numbered 6, after V lost 0 bases and J lost 4 bases. The DNA of the CDR3 is TGTGCCAGCAGCCAAGATCGGGGGACAGGGGTTTACGAGCAGTACTTC. Protein sequence: CASSQDRGTGVYEQYF.

The chain uses TRBV3-1 (or the pseudogene TRBV3-2) and TRBJ1-4; 8 positions agree with TRBD1. Germline V gene lookup returns CDR1 LGHDT and CDR2 YNNKEL (reference sequence). Trimming removed 3 bases from V and 11 bases from J; junction bases left unmatched: 11. This CDR3 comprises 15 residues. CDR3 residues: CASSQETGVPEKLFF. The CDR3 DNA follows: TGTGCCAGCAGCCAGGAGACAGGGGTGCCAGAGAAACTGTTTTTT.

The gene calls are TRBV4-2 and TRBJ2-5, with 11 bases identical to TRBD2. The CDR3 contains 15 residues. V shed 2 bases and J 4 bases; nucleotides not matched to a gene: 3. CDR1 and CDR2 from the germline V gene are LGHNA and YNFKEQ. The CDR3 region has the DNA TGTGCCAGCAGCCAAAGGCTAGCGGGGGGAGAGACCCAGTACTTC. It is translated as CASSQRLAGGETQYF.

This clone was observed a handful of times. The CDR3 region is CASSPSLTGGYEQYF. Written as DNA, the CDR3 is TGTGCCAGCAGCCCCTCTCTGACAGGGGGATACGAGCAGTACTTC. V and J are TRBV7-9 and TRBJ2-7; TRBD1 aligns across 9 bases. CDR1 is SEHNR and CDR2 is FQNEAQ in the germline V gene (reference sequence). The CDR3 contains 15 residues. The trim removed 5 bases at V and 4 bases at J, leaving 9 bases unmatched.